The sample holds one count of the clone carrying this TCR beta chain. Its antigen is undetermined. The CDR3 consists of 15 residues. The V gene's germline CDR1 is MDHEN and CDR2 SYDVKM. With 7 bases removed from V and 5 bases from J, the gap between germline ends came to 20 bases. Generated by immunoSEQ multiplex PCR, the TCRdb table keeps only in-frame clones and is missing some. The table has 2,500,000 or so clones, approximately 93% seen once; the top ten hold about 0.39%. This record comes from a study of shared clonotypes between healthy human individuals. Whole-study findings and limits: In this cohort, only blood was sampled, and tissue repertoires likely differ. Against clonotypes common to all four donors, non-shared ones had lower generation probabilities.

Adult Caucasians living in Nashville, Tennessee made up all of the donors. Negatively enriched CD4+ T cells were divided by CD45RA into naive and memory. The chain is built from TRBV28 and TRBJ2-5; a weak D match, TRBD1 (5 bases). The sequence came from a man aged 18-30 years in good health. Some clones in this sample may be carry-over from other donors' samples. The sequenced sample consisted of naive CD4+ T cells from PBMCs. Documented subset: CD45RA+ positively selected. The DNA for the CDR3 is TGTGCCAGCACTTCCTTAACAGGCGCCCGGGAGACCCAGTACTTC. This gives the protein CASTSLTGARETQYF.